This T cell receptor beta chain was captured by sequencing in a study of T cells after posttransplantation cyclophosphamide. Study conclusions and caveats: TRB overlap between skin or GI tissue T cells and blood was limited.

From germline, CDR1 is LGHNA and CDR2 YSLEER. The V end was cut by 5 bases, the J end by 3 bases, with 7 bases between. The CDR3 has 12 amino acids. Using immunoSEQ multiplex PCR, the repertoire was profiled, and TCRdb retains in-frame clones only, with some absent. The sample contains fewer than 35,000 clones, none of them singletons. Many counts were recorded for this clone. Its antigen is not known. V usage is TRBV4-3 and J usage is TRBJ1-2; no clear D. The TCR comes from a woman aged 30 to 39 in good health and a related stem cell transplant donor. The sequenced sample was PBMCs. CDR3 residues: CASSSRDYGYTF. The CDR3, as DNA: TGCGCCAGCAGCTCAAGGGACTATGGCTACACCTTC.